A single sample is the source of the 25 T cell receptor beta chains below, sequenced in a study of beta chain features in type 1 diabetes. The study reverse transcribed the entire isolated RNA, so it sequenced expressed TCRB transcripts. Some clones are missing from TCRdb's copy, which holds only in-frame ones; the method was immunoSEQ multiplex PCR. Of about 620,000 clones in the sample, around 15% are singletons; the top ten hold about 0.086%. The sequenced sample consisted of naive CD4+ T cells from blood. Every receptor here comes from a man aged 18-30 years in good health.

The sample holds a few counts of this clone. J is TRBJ1-2 and V is TRBV28; 8 bases are a match to TRBD1. CDR3 length: 13 amino acids. V dropped 4 bases and J dropped 3; count of bases not matched to a gene: 1. CDR1 MDHEN and CDR2 SYDVKM come from the germline V gene. The CDR3 loop is CASSWGQDYGYTF. The CDR3 DNA reads TGTGCCAGCAGTTGGGGACAGGACTATGGCTACACCTTC.

This clone was counted only a few times. This sequence joins TRBV9 and TRBJ2-6, with D unresolved. The CDR3 loop spans 14 amino acids. Germline CDR1 is SGDLS and CDR2 is YYNGEE. V lost 3 bases and J 4 bases, leaving 8 bases between the germline ends. The CDR3 coding sequence is TGTGCCAGCAGCGACGGGTCCGGGGCCAACGTCCTGACTTTC. Encoded protein: CASSDGSGANVLTF.

The chain carries TRBV4-2 and TRBJ2-7, with 8 nucleotides matching TRBD2. Germline CDR1 reads LGHNA; CDR2 reads YNFKEQ. The CDR3 spans 16 residues. V lost 0 bases, J lost 3 bases, and 7 bases stayed unmatched. CDR3 sequence (DNA): TGTGCCAGCAGCCAAGAGGGTGCGGGGGGCATCTACGAGCAGTACTTC. Translation gives CASSQEGAGGIYEQYF.

The rearrangement links TRBV7-9 to TRBJ2-2, with 7 bases fitting TRBD2. J was trimmed by 4 bases and V by 5 bases; bases with no gene match: 13. Germline V gives CDR1 SEHNR, CDR2 FQNEAQ (reference sequence). The CDR3 contains 17 residues. CDR3 amino acids: CASSPTFAGVGTGELFF. For the CDR3, the DNA is TGTGCCAGCAGCCCCACCTTTGCGGGAGTAGGCACCGGGGAGCTGTTTTTT.

The chain employs TRBV7-9 and TRBJ2-2, with a weak D call TRBD1 (5 bases). Germline V CDR1 and CDR2: SEHNR, FQNEAQ (reference sequence). The CDR3 totals 15 residues. V gave up 3 bases and J gave up 0 bases, with 8 bases separating them. CDR3 loop: CASSLWGSNTGELFF. The CDR3 DNA sequence: TGTGCCAGCAGCTTGTGGGGCTCGAACACCGGGGAGCTGTTTTTT.

The chain is built from TRBV4-3 and TRBJ1-2; 8 nucleotides align to TRBD1. The germline CDR1 and CDR2 sequences are LGHNA and YSLEER. The CDR3 extends over 16 amino acids. The trim removed 0 bases at V and 8 bases at J, leaving 11 bases unmatched. DNA of the CDR3: TGCGCCAGCAGCCAAGAGGACAGGGCGCCCGGGGGAGGCTACACCTTC. This codes for CASSQEDRAPGGGYTF.

V is TRBV28 and J is TRBJ2-7, with D perhaps being TRBD1 or TRBD2 (5 bases each). The length of the CDR3 is 15 residues. Trimming shortened V by 3 bases and J by 0 bases, and 12 bases separated the two germline ends. Per the germline V gene, CDR1 is MDHEN and CDR2 is SYDVKM. The CDR3 coding sequence is TGTGCCAGCAGTTTGGCCGGGACGGTCTCCTACGAGCAGTACTTC. It codes for CASSLAGTVSYEQYF.

This clone has just a few counts. V and J are TRBV6-5 and TRBJ1-1; 7 positions agree with TRBD1. CDR3 length equals 15 residues. Germline-derived CDR1 and CDR2 are MNHEY and SVGAGI. J was trimmed by 3 bases and V by 0 bases; bases with no gene match: 4. CDR3 nucleotide sequence: TGTGCCAGCAGTTACTCCGGACAGGCGGACACTGAAGCTTTCTTT. Its translation: CASSYSGQADTEAFF.

The chain is built from TRBV4-2 and TRBJ1-5; 8 bases line up with TRBD1. The V and J ends lost 2 bases and 8 bases, in that order; junction bases with no gene match: 14. CDR3 length equals 17 residues. The germline V gene has CDR1 LGHNA and CDR2 YNFKEQ. The CDR3 sequence: CASSQPRDRSVGEPQHF. The CDR3 coding sequence is TGTGCCAGCAGCCAACCGCGGGACAGGTCGGTTGGAGAGCCCCAGCATTTT.

This rearrangement joins TRBV6-5 to TRBJ2-5; tentatively, D is TRBD2 (6 bases). The CDR3 runs 14 residues. The germline gives CDR1 MNHEY, CDR2 SVGAGI. V lost 4 bases and J lost 6, with 15 bases in between. The CDR3 coding sequence is TGTGCCAGCAGTTCTTGGGGGGAGCGAAAGACCCAGTACTTC. It yields the protein CASSSWGERKTQYF.

The gene calls are TRBV2 and TRBJ2-7; 9 bases align to TRBD1. Trimming cost V 3 bases and J 1 base; bases outside gene matches: 4. This CDR3 is 15 amino acids long. Germline V CDR1 and CDR2: SNHLY, FYNNEI. The CDR3: CASSETGTGSYEQYF. The CDR3 nucleotides are TGTGCCAGCAGTGAGACCGGGACAGGGTCCTACGAGCAGTACTTC. The whole variable domain, filled in from reference TRBV2 and TRBJ2-7, reads EPEVTQTPSHQVTQMGQEVILRCVPISNHLYFYWYRQILGQKVEFLVSFYNNEISEKSEIFDDQFSVERPDGSNFTLKIRSTKLEDSAMYFCASSETGTGSYEQYFGPGTRLTVT.

The rearrangement links TRBV10-3 to TRBJ1-6, with 10 bases lining up with TRBD1. The germline CDR1 and CDR2 sequences are ENHRY and SYGVKD. The ends lost 0 bases at V and 10 bases at J; junction bases unmatched: 3. This CDR3 is 15 amino acids long. In DNA form, the CDR3 reads TGTGCCATCAGTGAGTCCGGGACAGGGGCCTCACCCCTCCACTTT. Its translation is CAISESGTGASPLHF.

This sequence joins TRBV5-5 and TRBJ2-1; D is possibly TRBD1 (6 bases). This CDR3 region has 15 residues. Germline CDR1 SGHKS, CDR2 YYEKEE (reference sequence). The V and J ends lost 0 bases and 4 bases respectively, with 11 bases between them. CDR3 bases: TGTGCCAGCAGCTTGGCGACAGGTCAGTACAATGAGCAGTTCTTC. It yields the protein CASSLATGQYNEQFF.

The chain carries TRBV28 and TRBJ1-5; D might be TRBD1 (5 bases). Trimming pared 4 bases from V and 10 bases from J, leaving 17 bases between. This CDR3 comprises 14 residues. The V gene's germline CDR1 is MDHEN and CDR2 SYDVKM. DNA for the CDR3: TGTGCCAGCAGTTCCCGGGGGGTGAATCGACCCCAGCATTTT. Its protein product is CASSSRGVNRPQHF.

The chain links TRBV11-2 to TRBJ2-4; D is possibly TRBD1 or TRBD2 (5 bases each). Trimming stripped 5 bases from V and 2 bases from J, with 16 bases between. Germline loops: CDR1 SGHAT, CDR2 FQNNGV. This CDR3 region has 16 residues. CDR3 protein: CASSPHRDRSKNIQYF. CDR3 bases: TGTGCCAGCAGCCCCCACCGGGACCGGTCCAAAAACATTCAGTACTTC.

The rearrangement joins TRBV19 to TRBJ1-5, with D uncertain. V gave up 3 bases and J gave up 2 bases, with 14 bases separating them. The CDR3 is 16 amino acids. CDR1 and CDR2 from the germline V gene are LNHDA and SQIVND (reference sequence). CDR3 protein: CASSIAGEEGNQPQHF. DNA of the CDR3: TGTGCCAGTAGTATCGCTGGGGAGGAGGGCAATCAGCCCCAGCATTTT.

In this sample, this clone turned up a few times. The chain couples TRBV9 to TRBJ2-7; the D gene is possibly TRBD2 (5 bases). The CDR3 contains 15 residues. From germline, CDR1 is SGDLS and CDR2 YYNGEE. Trimming took off 0 bases at V and 2 bases at J, with 12 bases between the two ends. The DNA for the CDR3 is TGTGCCAGCAGCGTAGAATCGGGGATCACCTACGAGCAGTACTTC. This sequence encodes CASSVESGITYEQYF.

To note about this clone: Different DNA sequences within this sample yield the same CDR3. The V gene is TRBV5-4, the J gene TRBJ2-3, with a tentative D call TRBD1 (6 bases). The germline V and J ends were trimmed by 0 bases and 0 bases, with 8 bases remaining between them. CDR3 size: 15 residues. Germline V gives CDR1 SGHNT, CDR2 YYREEE (reference sequence). The CDR3 sequence is CASSLGGPSTDTQYF. The CDR3 bases are TGTGCCAGCAGCTTGGGGGGGCCGAGCACAGATACGCAGTATTTT.

The chain recombines TRBV7-9 with TRBJ1-2; D is possibly TRBD1 (6 bases). Germline CDR1 is SEHNR and CDR2 is FQNEAQ (reference sequence). The CDR3 spans 14 residues. With 2 bases removed from V and 5 bases from J, the gap between germline ends came to 12 bases. CDR3 sequence: CASSLRQGKYGYTF. CDR3 DNA sequence: TGTGCCAGCAGCTTACGGCAGGGGAAATATGGCTACACCTTC.

The CDR3 nucleotides read TGCGCCAGCAGCCAAGGCAACAGGGGATTTAATCAGCCCCAGCATTTT. Its protein product is CASSQGNRGFNQPQHF. The chain is built from TRBV4-3 and TRBJ1-5, with 7 bases that match TRBD1. Germline lookup yields CDR1 LGHNA and CDR2 YSLEER. V dropped 1 base and J dropped 4; count of bases not matched to a gene: 7. The CDR3 consists of 16 residues.

In this sample, this clone turned up a few times. The V gene is TRBV18, the J gene TRBJ1-1; 7 bases agree with TRBD1. This CDR3 has 15 residues. V was pared by 4 bases and J by 7 bases, with 12 bases of the junction left unmatched. The germline V gene encodes CDR1 KGHSH and CDR2 LQKENI. CDR3: CASSLDTGRTGEAFF. The DNA for the CDR3 is TGTGCCAGCTCACTCGATACAGGCAGGACAGGTGAAGCTTTCTTT.

The chain has TRBV7-3 and TRBJ2-1; D call uncertain. Germline lookup yields CDR1 SGHTA and CDR2 FQGTGA. V lost 2 bases, J lost 6 bases, and 8 bases lay in between. The CDR3 runs 13 residues. CDR3 loop: CASSLGLANEQFF. DNA of the CDR3: TGTGCCAGCAGCTTAGGGTTAGCCAATGAGCAGTTCTTC. Using reference TRBV7-3 and TRBJ2-1 for the parts outside the CDR3, the full variable domain is GAGVSQTPSNKVTEKGKYVELRCDPISGHTALYWYRQSLGQGPEFLIYFQGTGAADDSGLPNDRFFAVRPEGSVSTLKIQRTERGDSAVYLCASSLGLANEQFFGPGTRLTVL.

This clone was detected only a few times. DNA for the CDR3: TGTGCCAGCAGCTACGGACTTCTAGCGGGAGCATCCTACGAGCAGTACTTC. Translation: CASSYGLLAGASYEQYF. The V and J genes are TRBV28 and TRBJ2-7; 10 nucleotides align to TRBD2. In germline, CDR1 is MDHEN, CDR2 SYDVKM. With V trimmed by 6 bases and J by 1 base, 12 bases remained unmatched. The length of the CDR3 is 17 residues.

The rearrangement links TRBV27 to TRBJ1-2; D possibly corresponds to TRBD1 (6 bases). The CDR3 runs 14 residues. V shed 2 bases and J shed 2 bases, with 9 bases lying between them. Germline CDR1 and CDR2: MNHEY and SMNVEV (reference sequence). The CDR3 nucleotides read TGTGCCAGCAGTTTACACAGGGCCAACTATGGCTACACCTTC. Protein: CASSLHRANYGYTF.

This clone was counted only a few times. The rearrangement uses TRBV27 and TRBJ2-3; 7 positions match TRBD1. V was clipped by 9 bases and J by 6 bases; unmatched bases: 12. The V gene's germline CDR1 is MNHEY and CDR2 SMNVEV (reference sequence). CDR3 length equals 14 residues. CDR3 residues: CASRLRGRFDTQYF. The CDR3 nucleotides read TGTGCCAGTCGGTTAAGGGGGCGATTCGATACGCAGTATTTT.